This record covers a single T cell receptor (beta chain). TCRdb's copy holds only in-frame clones and misses some; the assay was immunoSEQ multiplex PCR. The sample lists under 100,000 clones, roughly nine tenths occurring once. The CDR3 is 17 residues long. The J segment lost 9 bases and the V segment lost 0 bases, leaving 14 bases of the junction unmatched. In germline, CDR1 is SGHRS, CDR2 YFSETQ. This sample stems from a study of blood T cell repertoires in COVID-19. Study as a whole: The study drew acute and convalescent COVID-19 samples from the United States, Italy and Spain. PBMCs, B-cell-depleted T cells, or T cells provided the cDNA or gDNA that made up the material.

Patients from Seattle were sampled longitudinally, starting during active infection. The sequence derives from a man between 60 and 70 years old with COVID-19, enrolled during active disease. The gene calls are TRBV5-1 and TRBJ2-1, with 8 positions matching TRBD2. Material: peripheral blood. CDR3 in amino acids: CASSLELAGGPVLEQFF. The CDR3 DNA reads TGCGCCAGCAGCTTGGAACTGGCGGGAGGTCCTGTTCTTGAGCAGTTCTTC.